This entry lists 8 T cell receptor beta chains sequenced from one sample in a study of cytomegalovirus exposure and HLA in healthy donors (dated by TCRdb to the late 2010s). The method was the immunoSEQ multiplex PCR assay. A mixture of 60 forward primers for TCR Vbeta segments and 13 reverse primers for TCR Jbeta segments was used in the multiplex PCR. Imported from immuneACCESS, the table was reduced by TCRdb to in-frame sequences with V and J called. These copies leave out some clones; in studies compared against another copy, an unresolved V gene accounts for under half, and the cause of the remainder is not known. For this sample there are approximately 120,000 clones; around 80% appear just once. The ten top clones hold approximately 1.2% of the sample. Sequencing used PBMCs. The receptors were gathered from a female donor in good health and CMV-seronegative.

The chain has TRBV4-1 and TRBJ2-1, with a tentative D call TRBD2 (5 bases). V was shortened by 3 bases and J by 2 bases, with 17 bases between the two germline ends. The CDR3 sequence is 17 residues long. CDR1 and CDR2 (germline): MGHRA, YSYEKL. CDR3 sequence: CASSQERTRETYNEQFF. The CDR3 DNA is TGCGCCAGCAGCCAGGAGCGGACTCGAGAAACCTACAATGAGCAGTTCTTC.

The CDR3 reads CASSLYPRGETQYF. CDR3 sequence (DNA): TGTGCCAGCAGCTTATACCCCAGGGGAGAGACCCAGTACTTC. This chain links TRBV7-6 with TRBJ2-5; tentatively, D is TRBD1 (6 bases). The CDR3 sequence is 14 residues long. V shed 2 bases and J shed 4 bases, with 11 bases lying between them. Germline CDR1 reads SGHVS; CDR2 reads FNYEAQ. The full variable domain, its missing parts supplied by reference TRBV7-6 and TRBJ2-5, is GAGVSQSPRYKVTKRGQDVALRCDPISGHVSLYWYRQALGQGPEFLTYFNYEAQQDKSGLPNDRFSAERPEGSISTLTIQRTEQRDSAMYRCASSLYPRGETQYFGPGTRLLVL.

J is TRBJ2-3 and V is TRBV11-2, with 7 positions matching TRBD1. Unmatched junction bases numbered 13, after V lost 5 bases and J lost 5 bases. The CDR3 is 16 amino acids. Germline V gives CDR1 SGHAT, CDR2 FQNNGV. CDR3 sequence reads: CASSLPTGRSVDTQYF. The CDR3 DNA reads TGTGCCAGCAGCCTCCCGACAGGGCGGTCAGTAGATACGCAGTATTTT.

This chain joins TRBV11-2 and TRBJ2-5; TRBD1 matches 9 bases. This CDR3 has 17 residues. J lost 3 bases, V lost 5 bases, and 13 bases had no gene match. Germline V CDR1 and CDR2: SGHAT, FQNNGV. CDR3 in amino acids: CASSPYPGQGIKETQYF. The CDR3 DNA is TGTGCCAGCAGCCCGTACCCGGGACAGGGAATTAAAGAGACCCAGTACTTC. Together with reference TRBV11-2 and TRBJ2-5, the CDR3 gives the full variable domain: EAGVAQSPRYKIIEKRQSVAFWCNPISGHATLYWYQQILGQGPKLLIQFQNNGVVDDSQLPKDRFSAERLKGVDSTLKIQPAKLEDSAVYLCASSPYPGQGIKETQYFGPGTRLLVL.

This clone was counted a few times. The V and J genes are TRBV2 and TRBJ1-3; D possibly corresponds to TRBD1 (5 bases). The germline V gene has CDR1 SNHLY and CDR2 FYNNEI. The CDR3 sequence is 14 residues long. V was pared by 7 bases and J by 8 bases, with 18 bases between. The CDR3 sequence: CASKRGEGRDTIYF. The CDR3 region has the DNA TGTGCCAGCAAGCGGGGCGAGGGTAGGGACACCATATATTTT.

The V call is TRBV4-2, the J call TRBJ1-1; TRBD1 aligns across 8 bases. Germline V gene sequence: CDR1 LGHNA, CDR2 YNFKEQ. The length of the CDR3 is 15 residues. Trimming cost V 0 bases and J 5 bases; bases outside gene matches: 5. The CDR3 loop is CASSQEPRGRTEAFF. In DNA, the CDR3 is TGTGCCAGCAGCCAAGAACCCAGGGGGCGTACTGAAGCTTTCTTT.

The chain has TRBV13 and TRBJ2-3; no clear D gene. Per the germline V gene, CDR1 is PRHDT and CDR2 is FYEKMQ (reference sequence). CDR3 length: 13 amino acids. V gave up 0 bases and J gave up 8 bases, with 9 bases separating them. The CDR3 nucleotides are TGTGCCAGCAGCTTAGGTGGGCATGGTACGCAGTATTTT. This codes for CASSLGGHGTQYF.

The rearrangement joins TRBV6-4 to TRBJ1-1, with 7 bases that match TRBD1. Germline CDR1 is MRHNA and CDR2 is SNTAGT. The junction had 8 bases not matched to a gene; V was cut back by 6 bases and J by 4 bases. This CDR3 spans 14 amino acids. The CDR3 is CASREQGSGTEAFF. The CDR3 DNA reads as TGTGCCAGCAGAGAACAGGGGTCGGGCACTGAAGCTTTCTTT.